This entry describes one TCR beta chain. The antigen it binds to is not known. No much larger clone is present one base from it, and per-base qualities are unavailable. Healthy controls were roughly 40 blood donors whose buffy coats came from the Finnish Red Cross blood service. All TCR-sequenced material derived from peripheral blood: patient blood samples and healthy donor buffy coats. Peripheral blood mononuclear cells were isolated by Ficoll-Hypaque gradient centrifugation. CD4+ cells were magnetically purified from the buffy coats of healthy controls. Genomic DNA was extracted using the Gentra Puregene Cell and Tissue kit, and a Qubit 2.0 fluorometer was used to quantify it. The immunoSEQ assay at survey resolution was used to sequence TCRbeta rearrangements from genomic DNA. In the authors' own workflow: In the TCR sequencing data, the smallest productive clonotype frequency that could be detected was 2.59 x 10-5. Only productive TCRbeta rearrangements, defined as complete and in-frame sequences, were included in the analyses. Simpson clonality, calculated in the immunoSEQ Analyzer version 3.0, was used as the measure of sample clonality. Clones were grouped by frequency into very rare, small, medium, large (1-20%) or hyperexpanded (>20%) categories. Generation probabilities were estimated with OLGA 1.2.3, V-gene circos plots were generated with VDJtools, specificities were searched for in VDJdb, and CDR3 motifs were identified with GLIPH. TCRdb carries this immuneACCESS record with in-frame sequences only. Its versions omit some clonotypes, under half of them owing to an unresolved V gene in the studies checked, with the rest unexplained. V, J and clone size are those of that table, while D and trimming were read from the DNA. Recorded for this sample are approximately 35,000 clones; 76% of them occurred a single time. The ten largest clones capture 6.5% to 9% of the sample.

Its CDR3 holds 12 amino acids, cysteine through phenylalanine. Just the 36-base CDR3 DNA is kept, in frame starting at base 1. The CDR1 and CDR2 encoded by the germline V gene are SGHRS and YFSETQ. The trim is 2 bases for V and 5 bases for J, with a gap of 6 bases between the germline ends. These data are taken from a study of STAT5B mutations in CD4+ large granular lymphocyte leukemia (dated by TCRdb to the early 2020s). With regard to the full study: Among the healthy controls, the CDR3 'QG' motif was associated with a particular HLA allele. Flow cytometry on FACSCanto II or FACSVerse confirmed that purified fractions exceeded 95% purity among lymphocytes. The study compared the TCRbeta repertoires of patients with CD4+ T-cell large granular lymphocyte leukemia against those of healthy blood donors. Broader findings and caveats from the paper: Each patient's main leukemic clonotypes were private, but 25% of these clonotypes showed up at low frequency in the non-leukemic repertoires of other patients. Compared with healthy CD4+ repertoires, CD4-sorted patient repertoires appeared more clonal, and this difference remained even after the putative leukemic clones were removed. The data were not HLA-matched, and the relatively small sample size could explain the higher clonality seen in CD4+ compared with CD8+ T-LGLL. TRBV06-family usage was enriched among the top patient clones (8/27) compared with healthy controls (2/35).

The TCR was taken from a human donor in good health. This sequence uses TRBV5-1 and TRBJ2-3; the D gene lacks a confident call. The sequenced sample was CD4+ T cells from blood buffy coats. The sequenced DNA: TGCGCCAGCAGCTTACAGCGAGATACGCAGTATTTT. It translates as CASSLQRDTQYF.